This T cell receptor beta chain came from a study of blood T cell repertoires in COVID-19. Libraries were prepared by immunoSEQ multiplex PCR; TCRdb keeps only in-frame clonotypes and omits some of them. This table has 250,000 to 400,000 clones, more than 90% appearing once. Participants had their cohort set by participant-reported clinical history. The recovered donors of Cohort 3 showed two negative PCRs, clearance, or symptom resolution. This clonotype was sampled from a man in his 60s who had recovered from COVID-19. What was sequenced was PBMCs or T cells enriched from blood (not recorded which).

This CDR3 reads CAWSLGGGGSNQPQHF. CDR3 coding DNA: TGTGCCTGGAGTTTAGGGGGGGGAGGGAGCAATCAGCCCCAGCATTTT. This chain links TRBV30 with TRBJ1-5; TRBD1 is a possible D gene (6 bases). From germline, CDR1 is GTSNPN and CDR2 SVGIG (reference sequence). This CDR3 is built from 16 residues. Trimming removed 2 bases at V and 1 base at J, with 15 bases between. Full variable domain (remainder filled in from reference TRBV30 and TRBJ1-5): SQTIHQWPATLVQPVGSPLSLECTVEGTSNPNLYWYRQAAGRGLQLLFYSVGIGQISSEVPQNLSASRPQDRQFILSSKKLLLSDSGFYLCAWSLGGGGSNQPQHFGDGTRLSIL.